This T cell receptor (beta chain) was obtained from a study of blood T cell repertoires in COVID-19. This table comes from immunoSEQ multiplex PCR, and its TCRdb copy is limited to in-frame clones, with some not included. The table records about 670,000 clones, around 89% of them present only once. The sequenced sample was peripheral blood. This TCR was sampled from a woman younger than 30 with acute or convalescent COVID-19.

CDR3 sequence reads: CVTQKESPQHF. The CDR3 DNA reads TGTGTGACTCAGAAGGAGTCGCCCCAGCATTTT. J is TRBJ1-5 and V is TRBV6-5; no reliable D call. Looked up from germline, CDR1 is MNHEY and CDR2 is SVGAGI. CDR3 length: 11 amino acids.